This T cell receptor (beta chain) was identified during a study of siplizumab effects on memory and regulatory T cells. The study, taken as a whole, reports: Naive T cells seemed more diverse than memory cells and seemed major alloresponse contributors. In controls, roughly 27% of mappable alloreactive CD4+ clones were Treg-derived on average, versus about 65% with siplizumab.

Each sample yielded about 9.9 x 10^4 assayed TCR templates. Using immunoSEQ multiplex PCR, the repertoire was profiled, and TCRdb retains in-frame clones only, with some absent. Altogether 97,000 or so clones are present, about 90% being singletons, with the ten largest covering 0.9% to 1.3%. As concerns this clone: No antigen is known for it.

The CDR3 totals 19 residues. V was cut by 0 bases and J by 0 bases, with 16 bases left in between. CDR1 and CDR2 from the germline V gene are SGDLS and YYNGEE. This chain links TRBV9 with TRBJ2-6; a weak D match, TRBD2 (5 bases). This TCR was sampled from a human donor in good health. Sequencing was carried out using CD4+ T cells sorted from blood. The CDR3 DNA is TGTGCCAGCAGCGTAGTCCGGACTGCGCCATACTCTGGGGCCAACGTCCTGACTTTC. As protein: CASSVVRTAPYSGANVLTF.